This paragraph reports one T cell receptor beta chain. By its share of the sample, this clonotype is medium-sized (0.01 to 0.1%). Its recognized antigen is unknown. One base away there is no much larger clone; base qualities are not given. The sample is drawn from a study of patients and donors after allogeneic stem cell transplantation (TCRdb year 2020). The CDR3 spans 13 residues, from the cysteine through the phenylalanine. CDR3 DNA only is kept here, 39 bases in frame from base 1. The germline V gene encodes CDR1 SEHNR and CDR2 FQNEAQ (reference sequence). Between the V and J ends, shortened by 5 bases and 4 bases respectively, the junction contains 10 bases. Preparation of the library involved RT-PCR. Sequenced on a NextSeq 550. The raw public reads went through TCRdb reprocessing: fastp at Q25, MiXCR clone calling, in-frame beta chains kept. Each entry is one CDR3 protein sequence, shown with its most common DNA and genes. This sample gives approximately 9,000 distinct CDR3 sequences in total; about 4% of them show up just once. The ten most abundant clones make up nearly 20% of the sample.

The sample comprised blood, either unsorted or a sorted T cell fraction (not recorded which). The source is a human donor who was either an allogeneic HSCT recipient or a stem cell or donor lymphocyte infusion donor (not recorded which). It is not recorded whose cells these are; they may come from a transplant donor. Recombination linked TRBV7-9 to TRBJ2-3; the D gene is unclear. The CDR3 protein: CASSPSQPDTQYF. The bases read TGTGCCAGCAGCCCATCCCAGCCAGATACGCAGTATTTT.